The entry below describes one T cell receptor beta chain. This sample's RNA came from whole unsorted tissue. Three rounds of nested PCR, following a modified ARM-PCR protocol, produced the TCRbeta library. TCRdb processed the multiplex PCR reads anew with MiXCR; each CDR3 protein has one entry. The repertoire holds about 120,000 distinct CDR3 sequences, with around three fifths as singletons. CDR1 is DFQATT, CDR2 SNEGSKA, per germline (reference sequence). This CDR3 is 16 amino acids long. The V gene end was trimmed by 8 bases and the J gene end by 4 bases; junction bases not matched to a gene: 16. The sample is drawn from a study of tumor and adjacent non-tumor tissue in lung cancer. Study at large: Samples averaged around 4 million productive TCRbeta reads each.

The origin of this receptor is a man in his thirties or forties with non-small cell lung cancer. Sequencing was carried out using lung tumor tissue. The gene calls are TRBV20-1 and TRBJ2-1; 8 bases agree with TRBD1. CDR3 residues: CSSGGESSVSYNEQFF. CDR3 DNA: TGCAGTTCAGGGGGCGAATCTAGCGTTAGTTACAATGAGCAGTTCTTC.